The 2 T cell receptor beta chains below come from one sample, sequenced in a study of blood T cell repertoires in COVID-19. Sequenced by immunoSEQ multiplex PCR; TCRdb stores in-frame clones only, minus some. The table records approximately 450,000 clones, nearly 90% of them present only once. Sequencing used PBMCs or T cells enriched from blood (not recorded which). These receptors all come from a woman under 30 with acute COVID-19.

The chain employs TRBV29-1 and TRBJ1-1; 8 nucleotides match TRBD1. Trimming removed 1 base from V and 1 base from J; junction bases left unmatched: 2. Per germline, CDR1 SQVTM and CDR2 ANQGSEA. The length of the CDR3 is 14 residues. The CDR3 region has the DNA TGCAGCGTTGAAGGAGGGACAGGGAACACTGAAGCTTTCTTT. Amino acid sequence: CSVEGGTGNTEAFF.

This CDR3 is CASSGTGGVYGYTF. The DNA of the CDR3 is TGTGCCAGTAGCGGGACAGGGGGCGTCTATGGCTACACCTTC. The gene calls are TRBV19 and TRBJ1-2; 12 nucleotides agree with TRBD1. With V trimmed by 6 bases and J by 4 bases, 3 bases remained unmatched. The germline CDR1 and CDR2 sequences are LNHDA and SQIVND (reference sequence). CDR3 length equals 14 residues.